The present TCR beta chain was sequenced within a study of cytomegalovirus exposure and HLA in healthy donors (dated by TCRdb to about 2017). Study-level background: According to an earlier analysis of 587 of the donors, about 179 million T cells yielded 90 million to 130 million unique TCR beta sequences and about 300 Gb of sequence data. The study was designed to test whether signatures of past pathogen exposure could be identified by cataloging public T cell receptors. In addition to the first cohort of 666 subjects, a separate validation cohort of 120 different subjects was used. In a later genetic analysis, genome-wide SNP genotypes for about 55% of the roughly 670 donors were used, and that subset was treated as a discovery cohort. Alongside the repertoire data, information on donor age, sex, ethnicity and CMV serostatus was compiled. The study combined high-throughput TCR immunosequencing, statistical association of individual TCRs with disease status, and machine learning to predict cytomegalovirus infection status. To study patterns of TCR occurrence, a later analysis re-analyzed previously published TCR beta repertoires from 600 to 750 donors and added high-resolution HLA genotyping. The T cell repertoires of some 670 subjects were profiled by immunosequencing and related to cytomegalovirus serostatus. An earlier analysis of fewer than 750 of the donors used high-throughput TCR beta sequencing to judge whether each TCR beta V gene segment behaved as functional or pseudogenic. HLA typing covered class I and class II loci at four-digit resolution. Of the 300 to 500 genotyped donors, approximately 80% were placed in the genetic ancestry cluster associated with self-reported Caucasian donors. An early release that covered about 600 HLA-typed donors contained around 300 gigabases of sequencing data and tens of millions of unique TCR sequences. On average, roughly 240,000 unique TCR beta nucleotide sequences were sequenced per donor among some 430 genotyped donors of the cohort, with roughly 20% of those sequences being non-productive. Because of strong linkage in the cohort, a few DR-DQ haplotypes were treated as single units for association and clustering. Rather than using new phenotypic data, the later analysis identified candidate immune exposures from TCR beta sequences and from how often those sequences occurred across donors. All discovery cohort repertoires had been generated on a single sequencing platform. Typing coverage varied by locus: roughly 620-630 donors for A, B, C, DRB1 and DQB1; more than 500 for DQA1; about 600 for DPA1; 450 to 480 for DPB1. What the study reported, not specific to this receptor: Over 15 rarely observed V segments, including chromosome 9 orphons, were excluded from the earlier analysis of about 610 of the donors because counts were too low. The only immune exposure information available for the cohort was CMV serostatus. A cluster of highly shared sequence variants was judged likely to be a technical artifact of the sequencing pipeline. In vitro tests confirmed that a few of the cytomegalovirus-associated TCR beta chains recognize cytomegalovirus antigens. A later genetic analysis reported fewer N-insertions in productive TCRs among donors in an Asian-associated ancestry cluster than the approximately 670-donor mean. A further reported finding was that TCR beta sequences accurately predicted the HLA-A and HLA-B alleles for most subjects in the first cohort. Correlated functional status among segregating V segments might reflect linkage disequilibrium, but an unknown experimental factor could not be ruled out. In a later analysis, HLA-associated TCR beta chains were found to be more clonally expanded and to have lower generation probabilities than equally common non-associated chains. An earlier analysis of approximately 590 of the donors showed that most TCR beta V segments appeared in productive rearrangements either about 90% or about 30% of the time, which broadly matched IMGT annotations. Sequencing depth was assumed to be roughly uniform across donors in the presence/absence analyses, though that assumption may not hold. According to a later analysis, most CMV-associated TCR beta chains appeared to be HLA-restricted, and the HLA associations seemed to be driven largely by CMV exposure. In both the original and validation cohorts, the classifier was reported to diagnose cytomegalovirus status with high specificity and sensitivity. A later analysis found that TCR association rates varied across HLA loci, with DRB1 alleles showing the most associated TCRs and HLA-C alleles the fewest. In a later analysis, several top co-occurrence clusters were reported to appear linked to parvovirus B19, influenza, CMV and Epstein-Barr virus. Because the 87-base-pair reads could not distinguish some IMGT-functional V segments, including TRBV6-2 and TRBV6-3, those segments were excluded. A later analysis associated about 17,000 TCR beta sequences with specific HLA alleles at a false discovery rate of 0.05. The authors suggested that the approach could potentially be extended to other disease states and immunological phenotypes. A later genetic analysis associated a missense DCLRE1C variant with V-gene and J-gene trimming of TCR beta chains, and an independent cohort replicated the association. Strong co-occurrence of HLA alleles, especially DR and DQ, made assigning TCR associations to individual alleles difficult. The study listed 170 or so TCR beta chains as associated with cytomegalovirus. The cohort was sequenced for TCR beta chains only, and without alpha or paired-chain data the features that could be detected were limited. Because some donors lacked HLA typing at each locus, the association tests relied only on the typed subset. Across donors, most TCR sequences were observed very rarely, whereas some public TCRs were present in many individuals.

Trimming accounts for 1 base at V and 5 bases at J, while the number of junction bases matched to no gene is 1. The CDR3 sequence holds 13 residues, the cysteine and phenylalanine included. Just CDR3 DNA is preserved here, 39 bases in frame from base 1. CDR1 MNHNS and CDR2 SASEGT were looked up in the germline V gene. Library prep was done by the immunoSEQ multiplex PCR assay. A mixture of 60 forward primers for TCR Vbeta segments and 13 reverse primers for TCR Jbeta segments was used in the multiplex PCR. The CDR3 region of rearranged TCR beta genes was amplified from genomic DNA by a multiplex PCR assay. On the Illumina HiSeq System, the amplified TCR beta libraries were sequenced as 87-base-pair reads. For the original study's pipeline: In a later analysis, 80 million or so unique TCR beta chains were counted across the roughly 610 repertoires, and around 11 million of these chains were shared by at least two donors. A nearest-neighbor algorithm error-corrected the raw reads and collapsed the reads into unique sequences, merging closely related sequences to remove PCR and sequencing errors. Alignment of CDR3 sequences to IMGT reference sequences was used to assign V, D and J gene segments. Each retained sequence needed at least a six-nucleotide match to both a V gene segment and a J gene segment. Rearrangements were called productive when the CDR3 lacked stop codons and stayed in frame with V and J; all others were non-productive. Following IMGT convention, CDR3 was defined as the stretch from the second conserved V-encoded cysteine to the conserved J-encoded phenylalanine. Sequences without an unambiguous match to a single V gene segment were excluded from the earlier analysis of almost 600 of the donors. An earlier analysis of a few hundred of the donors classified V segments as functional when productive rearrangements were above 56.7% and as segregating when the standard deviation between donors was above 5%. A statistical classification framework was built for diagnosing cytomegalovirus status from the catalog of TCR beta chain sequences. In a later analysis, TCR nucleotide sequences were compared against IMGT/GENE-DB human TR gene sequences so that V and J genes could be assigned. A later analysis assigned CDR3 sequences and most-parsimonious VDJ recombination scenarios with the TCRdist pipeline. In a later analysis, each TCR beta chain was defined by its CDR3 amino acid sequence together with its V-gene family, and reads lacking a unique V-gene family were excluded. To address suspected cross-contamination and a sequencing artifact, a later analysis removed roughly 640 highly shared, low-generation-probability nucleotide sequences. In a later analysis, a clonal expansion index for each public chain was calculated from normalized within-repertoire ranks of inferred template counts. A later analysis computed generation probabilities with a VDJ recombination model fitted to out-of-frame rearrangements, and checked the results against IGoR. In a later analysis, TCR-TCR, TCR-HLA and TCR-CMV co-occurrence was scored with hypergeometric tests, and a repertoire-size bias correction was applied to TCR pairs. False discovery rates were estimated in a later analysis by permuting HLA or CMV assignments 20 times. In a later analysis, co-occurring TCRs were grouped using DBSCAN, with TCRdist sequence similarity added in when clustering inside HLA-allele-positive subsets. Repertoires with fewer than 30,000 or more than 120,000 public chains, plus five repertoires with anomalous nucleotide sharing, were excluded from co-occurrence clustering. TCRdb holds this immuneACCESS table with in-frame rearrangements only. Some clones are missing; in checked studies, unresolved V genes explain under half, and the rest has no known cause. V and J calls plus clone size are reproduced from that table; the DNA served to infer D and trimming. Recorded for this sample are about 83,000 clones; about 69% of them occurred a single time. The ten largest clones take up 4% to 5% of the sample.

The cohort consisted of some 670 healthy bone marrow donors. At the time of sampling, all cohort members were nominally healthy, though unrecorded immune exposures were likely present. The donor was CMV seronegative and belonged to the group of 320 or so seronegative cohort members. A peripheral blood sample was collected from each donor, and TCR beta sequencing was performed on peripheral blood mononuclear cells. The Qiagen DNeasy Blood Extraction Kit was used to extract genomic DNA from the blood cell samples. With respect to this clone: What this receptor recognizes is not known. Base-call qualities are not available, and no considerably larger clone is one nucleotide away.

The chain employs TRBV6-1 and TRBJ1-2; TRBD1 agrees with 7 junctional bases. Sequenced sample: PBMCs. The receptor comes from a man aged 60-69 years in good health and CMV-seronegative. For the CDR3, the sequence is CASSEGQGYGYTF. The DNA sequence is TGTGCCAGCAGTGAAGGACAGGGATATGGCTACACCTTC.